This is a list of T cell receptor beta chains from one sample in a study of cytomegalovirus exposure and HLA in healthy donors. Sequencing was performed with immunoSEQ multiplex PCR; in TCRdb, only in-frame clones are kept and a portion is missing. The repertoire holds around 91,000 clones, with approximately 86% as singletons. Material for sequencing was PBMCs. The source is a young man in good health and CMV-seropositive. Both conserved end residues are trimmed from each CDR3. The size field is filled for only some rows; it gives once, few, many or a size class.

v_gene | abundance | CDR3aa
TRBV19 | . | ASTITGERGNTIY
TRBV18 | . | ASSPGAGYQETQY
TRBV28 | . | ASTVGQGPPGELF
TRBV6-4 | . | ASSDGPSGKTYEQY
TRBV6-5 | . | ASSYGQGAGEAF
TRBV2 | . | ASSEAREQY
TRBV7-9 | . | ASTRGGEQF
TRBV25-1 | . | ASSELGHNEQF
TRBV4-1 | . | ASSQSGGTGDTQY
TRBV28 | . | ASSLFTEYNEQF
TRBV6-1 | . | ASSEYQREYNEQF
TRBV19 | . | ASSASNEQF
TRBV7-9 | . | ASSLHGTGDIQY
TRBV7-9 | . | ASSSRGLAKDEQF
TRBV11-2 | . | ASRSDRGSYEQY
TRBV14 | once | ASSQDLRGYGYT
TRBV6-6 | . | ASSWGGSPDTQY
TRBV5-6 | . | ASSLAPGQGIYGYT
TRBV11-2 | once | ASSPFGQGETQY
TRBV27 | . | ASSFGTSDTQY
TRBV11-3 | . | ASSPLRPPNGYEQY
TRBV5-1 | . | ASSSTPGLAGGYRYEQY
TRBV28 | . | ASERDSSGRVGDNEQF
TRBV4-1 | . | ASSQELLAVVGGEQY
TRBV10-3 | . | AIAPGLAGADTQY
TRBV5-5 | . | ASSRGQTPYEQY
TRBV28 | . | ASSRSSKRGEAF
TRBV28 | . | ASSSTSPLPTRQRDTQY
TRBV5-1 | . | ASSFGTGDYGYT
TRBV7-9 | . | ASSKTGGDTEAF
TRBV5-6 | few | ASSLHRWGSGSKDYEQY
TRBV28 | . | ASSSTGTRSYEQY
TRBV4-1 | . | ASSQGSGSYNEQF
TRBV5-1 | . | ASSLGGDGEKLF
TRBV19 | . | ASSRQGGQPQH
TRBV6-5 | once | ASKISGNYGYT
TRBV15 | . | ATSPRGGNANTGELF
TRBV29-1 | . | SVGDRGQPQH
TRBV29-1 | once | SVESVSEEQY
TRBV6-5 | once | ASSFRDRSLSEQY
TRBV6-1 | . | ASRGPDRNQPQH
TRBV5-1 | . | ASRSEDSYNEQF
TRBV29-1 | once | SVRPEVRYNEQF
TRBV29-1 | . | SVVPGLNTGELF
TRBV19 | . | ASSKLASGTGNLEQF
TRBV7-9 | . | ASSPGQTNTEAF
TRBV28 | few | ASRWTNTEAF
TRBV30 | . | AWTLIQFPYEQY
TRBV11-2 | . | ASSLVPGFDDEQY
TRBV18 | . | ASSPQRETHEQY
TRBV28 | once | ASSSPLTGVEQF
TRBV11-1 | . | ASSLAGLAVESSYEQY
TRBV5-6 | . | ASSDRTLAGRDIDEQF
TRBV30 | . | AWGQLNEQY
TRBV5-1 | . | ASSLRGGMGTGELF